This T cell receptor (beta chain) was captured in a study of T-cell memory formation after mild COVID-19. In regard to this clonotype: The target antigen is unknown.

Constant-segment primers served in 5'RACE that generated TCR alpha and TCR beta cDNA libraries bearing sample barcodes and UMIs. TCRdb processed the 5' RACE reads anew with MiXCR; each CDR3 protein has one entry. The sample consists of some 450,000 distinct CDR3 sequences, roughly 18% of them appearing once. V gave up 2 bases and J gave up 10 bases, with 12 bases separating them. The CDR3 spans 14 residues. The V gene's germline CDR1 is MNHEY and CDR2 SVGAGI. Notes on the study in general: CD4+ contracting clones were found mainly in CM and EM, and CD8+ ones in EMRA. The finding that pre-infection memory included some responding clones suggested that cross-reactive memory joined.

Input material: PBMCs or a T cell subset sorted from them (not recorded which). This TCR was recovered from a young man who had mild COVID-19 (a few samples of this study predate the infection). Cell type and time point are not known. This sequence joins TRBV6-5 and TRBJ1-6; D gene ambiguous. CDR3 amino acids: CASSYGGLWSPLHF. In DNA, the CDR3 is TGTGCCAGCAGTTACGGCGGCTTGTGGTCACCCCTCCACTTT.